The entry that follows covers one T cell receptor (beta chain) sequence. The source of the sample is a study of shared clonotypes between healthy human individuals. Germline loops: CDR1 SGHVS, CDR2 FQNEAQ. The J segment lost 9 bases and the V segment lost 1 base, leaving 9 bases of the junction unmatched. This CDR3 is 15 amino acids long. Using immunoSEQ multiplex PCR, the repertoire was profiled, and TCRdb retains in-frame clones only, with some absent. The sample holds approximately 740,000 clones, around 67% seen once. The sequencing input was memory CD4+ T cells sorted from blood. Documented subset: CD45RA-negative fraction. This rearrangement joins TRBV7-8 to TRBJ2-4; 7 bases match TRBD2. This sequence originates from a woman aged 30 to 39 in good health. Here the CDR3 reads CASSLDTGGGRIQYF. The CDR3 DNA reads TGTGCCAGCAGCTTAGACACGGGAGGAGGGCGCATTCAGTACTTC.